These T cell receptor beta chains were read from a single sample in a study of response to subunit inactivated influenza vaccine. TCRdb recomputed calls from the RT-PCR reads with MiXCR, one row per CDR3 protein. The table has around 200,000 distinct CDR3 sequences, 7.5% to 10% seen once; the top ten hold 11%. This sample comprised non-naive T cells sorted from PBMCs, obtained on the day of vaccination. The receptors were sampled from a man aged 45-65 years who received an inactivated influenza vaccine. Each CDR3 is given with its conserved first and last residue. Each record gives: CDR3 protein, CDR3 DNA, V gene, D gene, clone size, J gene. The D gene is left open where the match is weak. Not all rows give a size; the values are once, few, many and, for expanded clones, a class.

CDR3 protein: CSARTALGGELFF
CDR3 DNA: TGCAGTGCTAGAACAGCGTTGGGCGGGGAGCTGTTTTTT
V gene: TRBV20-1
D gene: -
clone size: few
J gene: TRBJ2-2

CDR3 protein: CASSQDLGVGQPQHF
CDR3 DNA: TGCGCCAGCAGCCAAGATCTGGGGGTCGGTCAGCCCCAGCATTTT
V gene: TRBV4-3
D gene: -
clone size: many
J gene: TRBJ1-5

CDR3 protein: CSASRDIGQPQHF
CDR3 DNA: TGCAGTGCTTCCCGGGACATAGGTCAGCCCCAGCATTTT
V gene: TRBV20-1
D gene: -
clone size: -
J gene: TRBJ1-5

CDR3 protein: CASSLSVPGKETQYF
CDR3 DNA: TGTGCCAGCAGTTTATCCGTCCCAGGGAAAGAGACCCAGTACTTC
V gene: TRBV28
D gene: -
clone size: -
J gene: TRBJ2-5

CDR3 protein: CSARLQGFSYEQYF
CDR3 DNA: TGCAGTGCTAGGTTACAGGGGTTCTCCTACGAGCAGTACTTC
V gene: TRBV20-1
D gene: TRBD1
clone size: many
J gene: TRBJ2-7

CDR3 protein: CASSFWTGPYEQYF
CDR3 DNA: TGCGCCAGCAGCTTTTGGACTGGCCCCTACGAGCAGTACTTC
V gene: TRBV5-1
D gene: -
clone size: many
J gene: TRBJ2-7

CDR3 protein: CASKQTGSNTGELFF
CDR3 DNA: TGTGCCAGCAAGCAGACAGGCTCGAACACCGGGGAGCTGTTTTTT
V gene: TRBV6-1
D gene: -
clone size: -
J gene: TRBJ2-2

CDR3 protein: CASSSETENEQFF
CDR3 DNA: TGCGCCAGCAGCTCAGAGACTGAGAATGAGCAGTTCTTC
V gene: TRBV5-1
D gene: -
clone size: many
J gene: TRBJ2-1

CDR3 protein: CASSLAGQDPEAFF
CDR3 DNA: TGCGCCAGCAGCTTGGCCGGACAGGATCCTGAAGCTTTCTTT
V gene: TRBV5-1
D gene: TRBD1
clone size: many
J gene: TRBJ1-1

CDR3 protein: CASSVGQTPGVNTEAFF
CDR3 DNA: TGTGCCAGCAGCGTAGGACAGACCCCCGGGGTGAACACTGAAGCTTTCTTT
V gene: TRBV9
D gene: -
clone size: few
J gene: TRBJ1-1

CDR3 protein: CASSQDLASVGGELFF
CDR3 DNA: TGCGCCAGCAGCCAAGATCTGGCCAGCGTGGGCGGGGAGCTGTTTTTT
V gene: TRBV4-3
D gene: -
clone size: few
J gene: TRBJ2-2

CDR3 protein: CASRPYGTVYNEQFF
CDR3 DNA: TGTGCCAGTAGACCCTACGGGACAGTATACAATGAGCAGTTCTTC
V gene: TRBV6-2/TRBV6-3
D gene: TRBD1
clone size: many
J gene: TRBJ2-1

CDR3 protein: CASSLGTGAQPQHF
CDR3 DNA: TGTGCCAGCAGCTTAGGGACAGGGGCTCAGCCCCAGCATTTT
V gene: TRBV7-9
D gene: TRBD1
clone size: -
J gene: TRBJ1-5

CDR3 protein: CASSQATHSYNEQFF
CDR3 DNA: TGTGCCAGCAGCCAAGCGACGCACTCCTACAATGAGCAGTTCTTC
V gene: TRBV3-1
D gene: -
clone size: -
J gene: TRBJ2-1

CDR3 protein: CASSFSGPGTGQPQHF
CDR3 DNA: TGTGCCAGCAGCTTCTCTGGACCAGGTACAGGTCAGCCCCAGCATTTT
V gene: TRBV5-5
D gene: -
clone size: few
J gene: TRBJ1-5

CDR3 protein: CASSPPKGMTYEQYF
CDR3 DNA: TGTGCCAGCAGCCCCCCAAAGGGCATGACCTACGAGCAGTACTTC
V gene: TRBV28
D gene: -
clone size: -
J gene: TRBJ2-7

CDR3 protein: CASSQDPLVGATNEKLFF
CDR3 DNA: TGTGCCAGCAGCCAAGATCCTTTGGTAGGGGCGACTAATGAAAAACTGTTTTTT
V gene: TRBV4-2
D gene: -
clone size: -
J gene: TRBJ1-4

CDR3 protein: CATSRVVQRDTQYF
CDR3 DNA: TGTGCCACCAGCAGAGTTGTCCAGCGAGATACGCAGTATTTT
V gene: TRBV15
D gene: -
clone size: -
J gene: TRBJ2-3